One and the same sample provided the 3 T cell receptor beta chains below, sequenced in a study of blood T cell repertoires in COVID-19. Sequenced by immunoSEQ multiplex PCR; TCRdb stores in-frame clones only, minus some. The table includes 200,000 to 300,000 clones, approximately 86% detected once. Sequencing was carried out using peripheral blood. Receptors were obtained from a woman aged 60 to 75 with COVID-19, enrolled during active disease.

This clone was counted between two and nine times. This chain's CDR3 is CAWSVRRGPIDSPLHF. The CDR3 nucleotides are TGTGCCTGGAGTGTAAGGAGGGGGCCTATAGATTCACCCCTCCACTTT. V and J are TRBV30 and TRBJ1-6, with 7 bases lining up with TRBD1. Looked up from germline, CDR1 is GTSNPN and CDR2 is SVGIG (reference sequence). V was pared by 0 bases and J by 8 bases, with 10 bases of the junction left unmatched. The CDR3 consists of 16 residues.

This rearrangement joins TRBV9 to TRBJ2-3, with D possibly being TRBD1 (5 bases). This CDR3 is 17 amino acids long. The V gene lost 4 bases and the J gene lost 1 base, with 19 bases spanning the gap. Germline V lookup: CDR1 SGDLS, CDR2 YYNGEE. Written as DNA, the CDR3 is TGTGCCAGCAGCTTCACATGGGGCGGAGAGGGCACAGATACGCAGTATTTT. This sequence encodes CASSFTWGGEGTDTQYF.

The chain recombines TRBV20-1 with TRBJ2-7; 8 positions match TRBD2. There are 14 residues in the CDR3. CDR1 is DFQATT and CDR2 is SNEGSKA in the germline V gene (reference sequence). V trimming: 3 bases; J trimming: 2 bases; junction bases outside the gene matches: 6. The CDR3 DNA sequence: TGCAGTGCTAGTCGGGAGGGGGTGGCCTACGAGCAGTACTTC. It codes for CSASREGVAYEQYF.